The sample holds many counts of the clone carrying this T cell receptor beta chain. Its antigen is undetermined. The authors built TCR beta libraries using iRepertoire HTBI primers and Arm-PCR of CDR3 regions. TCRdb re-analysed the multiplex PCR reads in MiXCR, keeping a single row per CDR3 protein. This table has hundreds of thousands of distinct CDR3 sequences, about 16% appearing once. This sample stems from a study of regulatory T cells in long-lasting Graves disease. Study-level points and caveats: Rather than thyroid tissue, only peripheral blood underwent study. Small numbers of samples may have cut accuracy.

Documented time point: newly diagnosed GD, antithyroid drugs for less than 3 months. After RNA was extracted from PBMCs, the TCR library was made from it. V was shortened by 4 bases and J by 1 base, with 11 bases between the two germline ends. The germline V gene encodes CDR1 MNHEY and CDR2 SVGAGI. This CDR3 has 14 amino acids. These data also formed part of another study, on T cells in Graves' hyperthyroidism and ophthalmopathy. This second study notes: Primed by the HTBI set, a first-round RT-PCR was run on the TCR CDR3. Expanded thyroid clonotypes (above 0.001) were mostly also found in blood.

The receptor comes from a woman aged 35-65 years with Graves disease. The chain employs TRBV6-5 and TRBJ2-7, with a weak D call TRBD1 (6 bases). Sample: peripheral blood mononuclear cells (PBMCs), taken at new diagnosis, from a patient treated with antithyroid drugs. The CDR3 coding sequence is TGTGCCAGCAGTTGCCCGGACAGTTCCTACGAGCAGTACTTC. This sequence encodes CASSCPDSSYEQYF.